Shown below are 30 T cell receptor beta chains from a single sample sequenced in a study of blood T cell repertoires in COVID-19. The table came from immunoSEQ multiplex PCR; TCRdb's copy has only in-frame clones and leaves some out. The profile covers 120,000 to 150,000 clones, with about 80% appearing a single time and approximately 4.6% taken by the ten largest. What was sequenced was peripheral blood. The receptors shown here come from a human donor in a cohort sampled during active COVID-19.

J is TRBJ2-7 and V is TRBV4-2; 13 nucleotides match TRBD2. This CDR3 comprises 19 residues. V lost 5 bases to trimming and J lost 1 base; unmatched junction nucleotides: 14. Germline CDR1 and CDR2: LGHNA and YNFKEQ. The CDR3 is CASSSQLAGGPSASYEQYF. CDR3 nucleotide sequence: TGTGCCAGCAGCTCCCAACTAGCGGGGGGGCCTTCAGCGTCCTACGAGCAGTACTTC.

This clone appeared a few times. DNA for the CDR3: TGTGCCAGCACGCGGGACCCGTACACTGAAGCTTTCTTT. It codes for CASTRDPYTEAFF. The chain joins TRBV6-5 to TRBJ1-1, with D maybe TRBD1 (5 bases). The V gene lost 7 bases and the J gene lost 3 bases, with 12 bases spanning the gap. CDR3 length: 13 residues. The germline V gene has CDR1 MNHEY and CDR2 SVGAGI.

CDR3 nucleotides: TGCAGTGCTAGTCCCCTCGGACAGGTCGTTTCCTACAATGAGCAGTTCTTC. This sequence encodes CSASPLGQVVSYNEQFF. The chain couples TRBV20-1 to TRBJ2-1, with 7 nucleotides matching TRBD1. Germline V gene lookup returns CDR1 DFQATT and CDR2 SNEGSKA (reference sequence). J gave up 1 base and V 3 bases, and 12 bases lay outside the gene matches. There are 17 residues in the CDR3.

V and J are TRBV10-3 and TRBJ1-4, with 7 bases identical to TRBD1. V was clipped by 8 bases and J by 8 bases; unmatched bases: 11. The CDR3 is 14 amino acids. Germline loops: CDR1 ENHRY, CDR2 SYGVKD. DNA for the CDR3: TGTGCCATCGGGCCGACAGGGACGGAGGAAAAACTGTTTTTT. Translating it yields CAIGPTGTEEKLFF.

The chain recombines TRBV5-6 with TRBJ1-4, with D hard to call. The CDR3 has 13 amino acids. Trimming removed 4 bases at V and 8 bases at J, with 12 bases between. CDR1 and CDR2 from the germline V gene are SGHDT and YYEEEE. CDR3 sequence (DNA): TGTGCCAGCAGCATACAGTGGGAGGAAAAACTGTTTTTT. It yields the protein CASSIQWEEKLFF.

The CDR3 reads CASSSGQGKTGELFF. CDR3 DNA: TGTGCCAGCAGCTCCGGACAGGGGAAAACCGGGGAGCTGTTTTTT. The gene calls are TRBV11-2 and TRBJ2-2; 9 bases fit TRBD1. The CDR3 loop spans 15 amino acids. The V segment lost 4 bases and the J segment 5 bases; nucleotides outside the gene matches: 5. The germline CDR1 and CDR2 sequences are SGHAT and FQNNGV.

The chain's CDR3 is CASSYRGGESYEQYF. Written as DNA, the CDR3 is TGTGCCAGCAGTTATCGCGGGGGGGAGTCCTACGAGCAGTACTTC. The V gene is TRBV6-5, the J gene TRBJ2-7; 9 bases line up with TRBD2. CDR1 is MNHEY and CDR2 is SVGAGI in the germline V gene. The CDR3 consists of 15 residues. Trimming at V came to 3 bases and at J to 1 base, leaving 4 bases not matched to a gene.

CDR3 residues: CASSKFWQRATRIQETQYF. DNA for the CDR3: TGTGCCAGCAGCAAATTTTGGCAGCGCGCCACCCGAATACAAGAGACCCAGTACTTC. The chain combines TRBV21-1 with TRBJ2-5; the tabulated D call, TRBD2, remains unverified against the DNA. TRBV21-1 represents a pseudogene. The CDR3 is 19 residues long.

V is TRBV2 and J is TRBJ1-3; D may be TRBD1 (5 bases). CDR3 length equals 16 residues. Per germline, CDR1 SNHLY and CDR2 FYNNEI. Trimming shortened V by 6 bases and J by 4 bases, and 19 bases separated the two germline ends. The CDR3 region has the DNA TGTGCCAGCAGCCTCGGGGGAATGGGGTTGGGAAACACCATATATTTT. Its translation is CASSLGGMGLGNTIYF.

This clone appeared a few times. The CDR3 region has the DNA TGTGCCAGCAGCTTGCAAATGGTCGGGACAGGGGAAAACACTGAAGCTTTCTTT. As protein: CASSLQMVGTGENTEAFF. V is TRBV7-9 and J is TRBJ1-1; 10 bases are a match to TRBD1. CDR1 and CDR2 from the germline V gene are SEHNR and FQNEAQ (reference sequence). The V and J ends lost 3 bases and 2 bases, in that order; junction bases with no gene match: 12. This CDR3 is 18 amino acids long.

This sequence joins TRBV19 and TRBJ2-2; D not resolved. Per germline, CDR1 LNHDA and CDR2 SQIVND (reference sequence). V was clipped by 6 bases and J by 8 bases, with 13 bases between them. The CDR3 is 13 amino acids. This chain's CDR3 is CASSTPPAGELFF. CDR3 coding DNA: TGTGCCAGTAGCACACCGCCTGCTGGGGAGCTGTTTTTT.

The rearrangement joins TRBV4-2 to TRBJ2-1; TRBD2 matches 10 bases. Germline loops: CDR1 LGHNA, CDR2 YNFKEQ. V trimming: 0 bases; J trimming: 3 bases; junction bases outside the gene matches: 5. CDR3 length: 17 residues. The CDR3 DNA sequence: TGTGCCAGCAGCCAAGATGGCGCTAGCGGGGGCTACAATGAGCAGTTCTTC. Translated: CASSQDGASGGYNEQFF.

This clone came up once. The chain carries TRBV6-5 and TRBJ1-3, with D possibly matching TRBD1 (6 bases). The germline V gene has CDR1 MNHEY and CDR2 SVGAGI. The CDR3 loop spans 16 amino acids. The V gene lost 0 bases and the J gene lost 2 bases, with 11 bases spanning the gap. The CDR3 region is CASSYSLAGAGNTIYF. As DNA, the CDR3 is TGTGCCAGCAGTTACTCTTTGGCAGGGGCTGGAAACACCATATATTTT.

The CDR3 loop reads CATSRAGTKSNQPQHF. In DNA form, the CDR3 reads TGTGCCACCAGCAGAGCCGGGACTAAAAGCAATCAGCCCCAGCATTTT. J is TRBJ1-5 and V is TRBV15; D is perhaps TRBD1 (5 bases). The CDR3 loop spans 16 amino acids. Germline loops: CDR1 LNHNV, CDR2 YYDKDF (reference sequence). V was clipped by 1 base and J by 1 base, with 11 bases between them.

The chain couples TRBV7-6 to TRBJ2-2, with D possibly being TRBD2 (5 bases). Germline assignment: CDR1 SGHVS and CDR2 FNYEAQ. The V gene lost 1 base and the J gene lost 7 bases, with 13 bases spanning the gap. CDR3 length equals 15 residues. The CDR3 here is CASSLGTGRHGELFF. The DNA of the CDR3 is TGTGCCAGCAGCTTAGGGACTGGGCGCCACGGGGAGCTGTTTTTT.

J is TRBJ2-1 and V is TRBV5-8; 8 bases map to TRBD2. The CDR3 loop spans 15 amino acids. CDR1 SGHTS and CDR2 YDEGEE come from the germline V gene. Trimming took 2 bases from V and 7 from J; bases not matched to a gene: 8. The CDR3 loop is CASSLLAEALNEQFF. DNA for the CDR3: TGTGCCAGCAGCTTACTAGCGGAGGCCTTGAATGAGCAGTTCTTC.

The gene calls are TRBV27 and TRBJ1-2; possibly TRBD1 for D (5 bases). This CDR3 region has 12 residues. Germline lookup yields CDR1 MNHEY and CDR2 SMNVEV (reference sequence). The CDR3 region is CVTRGKYYGYTF. CDR3 DNA sequence: TGTGTCACCCGGGGGAAGTACTATGGCTACACCTTC.

This clone was counted between two and nine times. This sequence joins TRBV27 and TRBJ2-7; 7 bases match TRBD1. V lost 6 bases, J lost 2 bases, and 7 bases stayed unmatched. Germline V gene data show CDR1 as MNHEY and CDR2 as SMNVEV (reference sequence). The CDR3 extends over 14 amino acids. For the CDR3, the DNA is TGTGCCAGCAGCAGGGACAGATTAACCTACGAGCAGTACGTC. This gives the protein CASSRDRLTYEQYV.

This chain uses TRBV5-4 with TRBJ2-3; D is unclear. This CDR3 region has 10 residues. Per germline, CDR1 SGHNT and CDR2 YYREEE (reference sequence). The V end was cut by 9 bases, the J end by 6 bases, with 8 bases between. CDR3 sequence reads: CAIHVDTQYF. The CDR3 bases are TGTGCCATACACGTTGATACGCAGTATTTT.

This chain uses TRBV6-5 with TRBJ2-7; TRBD2 matches 9 bases. The CDR3 spans 14 residues. V lost 7 bases to trimming and J lost 6 bases; unmatched junction nucleotides: 10. Per the germline V gene, CDR1 is MNHEY and CDR2 is SVGAGI. CDR3 protein: CASIRVAGVGEQYV. For the CDR3, the DNA is TGTGCCAGCATTCGAGTAGCGGGAGTAGGCGAGCAGTACGTC.

CDR3 sequence reads: CASSLSGVEKLFF. Here the CDR3 DNA reads TGTGCCAGCAGCTTGTCGGGGGTCGAAAAACTGTTTTTT. J is TRBJ1-4 and V is TRBV5-5; D perhaps matches TRBD1 (5 bases). V lost 1 base, J lost 8 bases, and 9 bases lay in between. This CDR3 has 13 residues. Germline loops: CDR1 SGHKS, CDR2 YYEKEE (reference sequence).

The chain carries TRBV5-6 and TRBJ1-5, with 9 positions matching TRBD1. The CDR3 contains 15 residues. Per germline, CDR1 SGHDT and CDR2 YYEEEE. Germline trimming cut 4 bases from V and 3 bases from J; bases unmatched to any gene: 5. The CDR3 nucleotides are TGTGCCAGCAGCCTTACAGGGGGCCCCAATCAGCCCCAGCATTTT. Its protein product is CASSLTGGPNQPQHF. Full variable domain (rest looked up from reference TRBV5-6 and TRBJ1-5): DAGVTQSPTHLIKTRGQQVTLRCSPKSGHDTVSWYQQALGQGPQFIFQYYEEEERQRGNFPDRFSGHQFPNYSSELNVNALLLGDSALYLCASSLTGGPNQPQHFGDGTRLSIL.

The chain joins TRBV2 to TRBJ2-5; 7 bases are a match to TRBD2. This CDR3 spans 15 amino acids. V trimming: 3 bases; J trimming: 0 bases; junction bases outside the gene matches: 4. In germline, CDR1 is SNHLY, CDR2 FYNNEI. The CDR3 region is CASSDRLADQETQYF. CDR3 nucleotide sequence: TGTGCCAGCAGTGACCGTCTAGCGGACCAAGAGACCCAGTACTTC.

The V gene is TRBV7-8, the J gene TRBJ2-7, with TRBD1 identical over 8 bases. Germline-derived CDR1 and CDR2 are SGHVS and FQNEAQ. This CDR3 contains 15 residues. Trimming at V came to 0 bases and at J to 3 bases, leaving 4 bases not matched to a gene. The CDR3 reads CASSLAGTGHYEQYF. The DNA for the CDR3 is TGTGCCAGCAGCTTAGCCGGGACAGGTCACTACGAGCAGTACTTC.

This clone was detected only a few times. This sequence joins TRBV2 and TRBJ1-3; D unresolved. Germline assignment: CDR1 SNHLY and CDR2 FYNNEI. V gave up 4 bases and J gave up 8 bases, with 9 bases separating them. The CDR3 is made up of 12 amino acids. CDR3 in amino acids: CASSAQADTIYF. The CDR3 DNA reads TGTGCCAGCAGTGCGCAAGCGGACACCATATATTTT.

The chain carries TRBV18 and TRBJ2-5, with D tentatively TRBD1 (5 bases). Germline V CDR1 and CDR2: KGHSH, LQKENI. This CDR3 comprises 12 residues. V gave up 10 bases and J gave up 5 bases, with 14 bases separating them. The CDR3 DNA is TGTGCCACGGACAAGGGGCAGGAGACCCAGTACTTC. This translates into CATDKGQETQYF.

The chain couples TRBV28 to TRBJ2-7; 7 bases match TRBD2. V was pared by 9 bases and J by 2 bases, with 7 bases of the junction left unmatched. The CDR3 sequence is 13 residues long. Germline V gives CDR1 MDHEN, CDR2 SYDVKM. Here the CDR3 DNA reads TGTGCCAGTGGACTAGGGGAACCCTACGAGCAGTACTTC. Translating it yields CASGLGEPYEQYF. The full variable domain, in which reference TRBV28 and TRBJ2-7 provide the parts outside the CDR3, is DVKVTQSSRYLVKRTGEKVFLECVQDMDHENMFWYRQDPGLGLRLIYFSYDVKMKEKGDIPEGYSVSREKKERFSLILESASTNQTSMYLCASGLGEPYEQYFGPGTRLTVT.

V usage is TRBV25-1 and J usage is TRBJ1-3, with 7 bases aligning to TRBD1. Germline V gene data show CDR1 as MGHDK and CDR2 as SYGVNS. After removal of 4 bases from V and 2 bases from J, the junction contained 5 bases not matched to a gene. The CDR3 has 15 amino acids. CDR3 in DNA: TGTGCCAGCAGTGCTTTTGACAGGGCTGGAAACACCATATATTTT. It yields the protein CASSAFDRAGNTIYF. The variable domain in full, with the rest retrieved from reference TRBV25-1 and TRBJ1-3, is EADIYQTPRYLVIGTGKKITLECSQTMGHDKMYWYQQDPGMELHLIHYSYGVNSTEKGDLSSESTVSRIRTEHFPLTLESARPSHTSQYLCASSAFDRAGNTIYFGEGSWLTVV.

The rearrangement links TRBV6-5 to TRBJ2-7; the D gene is possibly TRBD1 (6 bases). V was trimmed by 5 bases and J by 3 bases, leaving 11 bases between them. CDR1 and CDR2 from the germline V gene are MNHEY and SVGAGI. CDR3 length: 13 residues. CDR3 in amino acids: CASSLGGHYEQYF. The CDR3 DNA reads TGTGCCAGCAGTCTAGGGGGACACTACGAGCAGTACTTC.

This chain uses TRBV7-8 with TRBJ2-3; perhaps TRBD2 as D (5 bases). The germline V and J ends were trimmed by 1 base and 7 bases, with 18 bases remaining between them. Germline V gene sequence: CDR1 SGHVS, CDR2 FQNEAQ. The CDR3 length is 16 residues. The CDR3 loop reads CASSLVGGFGANTQYF. CDR3 coding DNA: TGTGCCAGCAGCTTAGTTGGCGGGTTTGGCGCCAATACGCAGTATTTT.